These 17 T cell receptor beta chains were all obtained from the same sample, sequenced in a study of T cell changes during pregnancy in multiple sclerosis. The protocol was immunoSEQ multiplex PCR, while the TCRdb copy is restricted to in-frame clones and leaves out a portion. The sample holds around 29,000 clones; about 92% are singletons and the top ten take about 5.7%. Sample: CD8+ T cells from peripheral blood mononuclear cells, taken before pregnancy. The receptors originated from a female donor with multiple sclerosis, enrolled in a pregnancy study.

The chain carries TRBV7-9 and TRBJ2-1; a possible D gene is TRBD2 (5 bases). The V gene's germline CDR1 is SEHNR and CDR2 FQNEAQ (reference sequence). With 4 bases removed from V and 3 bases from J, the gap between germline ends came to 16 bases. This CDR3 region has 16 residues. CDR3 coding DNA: TGTGCCAGCAGCTCCCCGGAACTAGAGATCTACAATGAGCAGTTCTTC. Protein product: CASSSPELEIYNEQFF.

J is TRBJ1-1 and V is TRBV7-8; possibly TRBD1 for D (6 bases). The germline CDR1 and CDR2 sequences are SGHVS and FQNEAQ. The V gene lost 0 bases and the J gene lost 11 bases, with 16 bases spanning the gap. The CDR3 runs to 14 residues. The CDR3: CASSLAGGALRAFF. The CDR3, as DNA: TGTGCCAGCAGCTTAGCGGGGGGGGCACTGAGGGCTTTCTTT.

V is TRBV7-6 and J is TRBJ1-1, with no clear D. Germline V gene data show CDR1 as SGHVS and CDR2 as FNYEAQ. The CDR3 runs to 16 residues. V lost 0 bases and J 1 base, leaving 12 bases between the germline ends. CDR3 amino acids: CASSLALLTGNTEAFF. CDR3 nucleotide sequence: TGTGCCAGCAGCTTAGCCTTGCTAACCGGGAACACTGAAGCTTTCTTT. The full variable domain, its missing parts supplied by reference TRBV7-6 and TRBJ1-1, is GAGVSQSPRYKVTKRGQDVALRCDPISGHVSLYWYRQALGQGPEFLTYFNYEAQQDKSGLPNDRFSAERPEGSISTLTIQRTEQRDSAMYRCASSLALLTGNTEAFFGQGTRLTVV.

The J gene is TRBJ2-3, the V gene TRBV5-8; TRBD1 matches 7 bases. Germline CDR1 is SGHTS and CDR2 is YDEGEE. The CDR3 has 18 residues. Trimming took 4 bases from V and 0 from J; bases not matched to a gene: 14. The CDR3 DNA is TGTGCCAGCAGCCCGGGACAGAAGTCATCCGAGAGCACAGATACGCAGTATTTT. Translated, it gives CASSPGQKSSESTDTQYF.

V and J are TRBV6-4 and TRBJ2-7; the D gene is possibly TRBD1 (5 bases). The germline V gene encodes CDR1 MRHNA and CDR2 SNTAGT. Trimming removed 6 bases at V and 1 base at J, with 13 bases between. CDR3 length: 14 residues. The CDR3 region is CASSARAGSYEQYF. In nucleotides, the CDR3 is TGTGCCAGCAGCGCCCGGGCAGGGTCCTACGAGCAGTACTTC.

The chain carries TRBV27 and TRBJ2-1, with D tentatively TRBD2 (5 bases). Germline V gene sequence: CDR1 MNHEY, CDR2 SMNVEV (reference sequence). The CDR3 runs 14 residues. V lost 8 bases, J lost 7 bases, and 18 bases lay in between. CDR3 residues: CASGLDTDLNEQFF. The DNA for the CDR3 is TGTGCCAGCGGGTTAGACACGGACTTAAATGAGCAGTTCTTC.

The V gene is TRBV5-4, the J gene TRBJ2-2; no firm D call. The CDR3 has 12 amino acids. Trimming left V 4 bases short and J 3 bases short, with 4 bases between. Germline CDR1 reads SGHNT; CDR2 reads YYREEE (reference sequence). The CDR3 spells CASSLDTGELFF. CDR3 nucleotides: TGTGCCAGCAGCCTTGACACCGGGGAGCTGTTTTTT. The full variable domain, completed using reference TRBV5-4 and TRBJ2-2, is ETGVTQSPTHLIKTRGQQVTLRCSSQSGHNTVSWYQQALGQGPQFIFQYYREEENGRGNFPPRFSGLQFPNYSSELNVNALELDDSALYLCASSLDTGELFFGEGSRLTVL.

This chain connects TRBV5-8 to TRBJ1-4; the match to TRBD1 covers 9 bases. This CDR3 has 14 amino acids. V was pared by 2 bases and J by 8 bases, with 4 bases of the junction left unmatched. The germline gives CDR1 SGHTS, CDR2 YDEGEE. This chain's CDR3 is CASSFRDREEKLFF. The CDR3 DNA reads TGTGCCAGCAGCTTCCGGGACAGGGAAGAAAAACTGTTTTTT.

DNA of the CDR3: TGCAGCGTCACCCGACAGGGGGGGGCCGGGGAGCTGTTTTTT. This codes for CSVTRQGGAGELFF. The genes are TRBV29-1 and TRBJ2-2; 9 bases fit TRBD1. V shed 6 bases and J 6 bases; nucleotides not matched to a gene: 8. Germline loops: CDR1 SQVTM, CDR2 ANQGSEA. The CDR3 totals 14 residues.

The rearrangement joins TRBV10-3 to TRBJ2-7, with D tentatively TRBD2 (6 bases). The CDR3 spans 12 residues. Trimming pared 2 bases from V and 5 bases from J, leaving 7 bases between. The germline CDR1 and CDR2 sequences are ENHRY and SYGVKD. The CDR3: CAISEPGDEQYF. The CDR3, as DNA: TGTGCCATCAGTGAGCCGGGGGACGAGCAGTACTTC.

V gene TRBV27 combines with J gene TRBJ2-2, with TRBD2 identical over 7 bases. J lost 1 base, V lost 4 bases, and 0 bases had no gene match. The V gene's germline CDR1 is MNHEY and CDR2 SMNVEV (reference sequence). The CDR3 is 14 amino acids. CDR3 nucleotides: TGTGCCAGCAGTTGGGGGGGGAACACCGGGGAGCTGTTTTTT. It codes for CASSWGGNTGELFF.

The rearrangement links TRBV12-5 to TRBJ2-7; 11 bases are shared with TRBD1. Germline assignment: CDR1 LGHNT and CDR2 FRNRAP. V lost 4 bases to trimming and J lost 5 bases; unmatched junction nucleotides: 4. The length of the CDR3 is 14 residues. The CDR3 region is CASGSGTGGNEQYF. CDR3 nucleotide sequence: TGTGCTAGTGGTTCCGGGACAGGGGGTAACGAGCAGTACTTC. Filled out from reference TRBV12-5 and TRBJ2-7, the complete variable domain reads DARVTQTPRHKVTEMGQEVTMRCQPILGHNTVFWYRQTMMQGLELLAYFRNRAPLDDSGMPKDRFSAEMPDATLATLKIQPSEPRDSAVYFCASGSGTGGNEQYFGPGTRLTVT.

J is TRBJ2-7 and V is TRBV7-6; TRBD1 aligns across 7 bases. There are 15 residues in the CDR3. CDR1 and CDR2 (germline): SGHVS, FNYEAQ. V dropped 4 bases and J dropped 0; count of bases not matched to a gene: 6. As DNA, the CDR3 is TGTGCCAGCAGCTCACCCGGGACAGACTCCTACGAGCAGTACTTC. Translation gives CASSSPGTDSYEQYF. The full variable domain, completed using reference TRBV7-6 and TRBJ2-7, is GAGVSQSPRYKVTKRGQDVALRCDPISGHVSLYWYRQALGQGPEFLTYFNYEAQQDKSGLPNDRFSAERPEGSISTLTIQRTEQRDSAMYRCASSSPGTDSYEQYFGPGTRLTVT.

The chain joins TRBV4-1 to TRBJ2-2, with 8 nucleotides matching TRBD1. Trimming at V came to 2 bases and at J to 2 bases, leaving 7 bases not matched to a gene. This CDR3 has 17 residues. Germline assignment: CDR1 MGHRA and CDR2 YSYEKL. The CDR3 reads CASSQSRDRGNTGELFF. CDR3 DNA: TGCGCCAGCAGCCAAAGTCGAGACAGGGGAAACACCGGGGAGCTGTTTTTT.

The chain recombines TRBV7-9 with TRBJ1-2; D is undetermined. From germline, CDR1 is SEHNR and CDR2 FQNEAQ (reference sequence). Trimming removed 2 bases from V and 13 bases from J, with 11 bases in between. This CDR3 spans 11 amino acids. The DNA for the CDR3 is TGTGCCAGCAGCTTATCGGCGGGTCTCACCTTC. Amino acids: CASSLSAGLTF.

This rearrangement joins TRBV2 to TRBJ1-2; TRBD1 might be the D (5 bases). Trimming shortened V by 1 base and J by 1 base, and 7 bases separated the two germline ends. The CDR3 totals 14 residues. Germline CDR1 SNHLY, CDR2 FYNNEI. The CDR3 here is CASSEGRDNYGYTF. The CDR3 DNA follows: TGTGCCAGCAGTGAAGGCAGGGATAACTATGGCTACACCTTC.

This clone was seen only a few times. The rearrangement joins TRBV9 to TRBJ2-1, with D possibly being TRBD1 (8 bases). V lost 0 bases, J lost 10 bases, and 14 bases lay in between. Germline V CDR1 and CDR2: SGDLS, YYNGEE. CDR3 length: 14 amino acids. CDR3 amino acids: CASSVAYRGGEQFF. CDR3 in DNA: TGTGCCAGCAGCGTAGCATACAGGGGGGGCGAGCAGTTCTTC. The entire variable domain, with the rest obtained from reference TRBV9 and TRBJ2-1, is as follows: DSGVTQTPKHLITATGQRVTLRCSPRSGDLSVYWYQQSLDQGLQFLIQYYNGEERAKGNILERFSAQQFPDLHSELNLSSLELGDSALYFCASSVAYRGGEQFFGPGTRLTVL.